This TCR beta chain was retrieved from a study of T cells in Graves' hyperthyroidism and ophthalmopathy. Amplified regions were TCR beta CDR3 sequences from RNA transcripts. Carried out on the TCR CDR3, a first-round RT-PCR used the HTBI primer set. TCRdb recomputed calls from the multiplex PCR reads with MiXCR, one row per CDR3 protein. Of a few hundred thousand distinct CDR3 sequences in the sample, approximately 44% were seen once. Diagnoses used clinical symptoms, serum thyroxine and TRAb, thyroid ultrasound and orbital computed tomography. Trimming stripped 4 bases from V and 5 bases from J, with 17 bases between. This CDR3 region has 16 residues. Germline assignment: CDR1 SGHTA and CDR2 FQGNSA.

The TCR originated in a woman between 18 and 29 years old with Graves' hyperthyroidism. Sequenced: peripheral blood or thyroid tissue (not recorded which). V gene TRBV7-2 combines with J gene TRBJ1-4, with D possibly being TRBD1 (5 bases). The CDR3: CASSWGSGVVNEKLFF. The CDR3 region has the DNA TGTGCCAGCAGCTGGGGGTCGGGGGTCGTAAATGAAAAACTGTTTTTT.